The next 9 T cell receptor beta chains were all read from a single sample in a study of blood T cell repertoires in COVID-19. Sequencing used immunoSEQ multiplex PCR; TCRdb keeps in-frame clones, though not all of them. The data show around 67,000 clones, around 83% seen once. Sequencing was performed on peripheral blood. All receptors come from a man aged 50 to 59 with active COVID-19.

The rearrangement joins TRBV2 to TRBJ2-4; 11 bases line up with TRBD2. CDR1 and CDR2 (germline): SNHLY, FYNNEI. There are 16 residues in the CDR3. The ends lost 1 base at V and 5 bases at J; junction bases unmatched: 4. For the CDR3, the DNA is TGTGCCAGCAGTGAAGACGGGACTAGCGGCCAAAACATTCAGTACTTC. It specifies CASSEDGTSGQNIQYF.

This clone has more than one count but fewer than ten. The rearrangement joins TRBV30 to TRBJ1-6, with 10 bases aligning to TRBD1. The CDR3 has 13 residues. V lost 5 bases to trimming and J lost 10 bases; unmatched junction nucleotides: 5. The germline CDR1 and CDR2 sequences are GTSNPN and SVGIG (reference sequence). CDR3 protein: CAWDRGLGSPLHF. The CDR3 region has the DNA TGTGCCTGGGACAGGGGGCTTGGATCACCCCTCCACTTT. Full variable domain (outside the CDR3, taken from reference TRBV30 and TRBJ1-6): SQTIHQWPATLVQPVGSPLSLECTVEGTSNPNLYWYRQAAGRGLQLLFYSVGIGQISSEVPQNLSASRPQDRQFILSSKKLLLSDSGFYLCAWDRGLGSPLHFGNGTRLTVT.

This clone was recorded a few times. The rearrangement uses TRBV5-5 and TRBJ1-1, with D maybe TRBD1 (5 bases). The V gene's germline CDR1 is SGHKS and CDR2 YYEKEE (reference sequence). CDR3 size: 13 residues. Trimming removed 4 bases at V and 10 bases at J, with 17 bases between. The CDR3 here is CASSVDKNGRAFF. DNA for the CDR3: TGTGCCAGCAGCGTGGACAAGAATGGGCGAGCTTTCTTT.

The CDR3 protein is CASSLAGVGETQYF. The DNA for the CDR3 is TGTGCCAGCAGCTTGGCCGGGGTGGGAGAGACCCAGTACTTC. This chain joins TRBV5-5 and TRBJ2-5, with D tentatively TRBD2 (5 bases). Germline V lookup: CDR1 SGHKS, CDR2 YYEKEE (reference sequence). The CDR3 is made up of 14 amino acids. V lost 0 bases, J lost 4 bases, and 10 bases lay in between.

On this clone itself: The same CDR3 is also encoded by other DNA sequences in this sample. V gene TRBV5-4 combines with J gene TRBJ2-3; 9 bases are shared with TRBD2. V lost 0 bases, J lost 3 bases, and 5 bases stayed unmatched. Germline V gene data show CDR1 as SGHNT and CDR2 as YYREEE (reference sequence). The CDR3 covers 16 residues. The CDR3 protein is CASSLAAGGDTDTQYF. CDR3 DNA sequence: TGTGCCAGCAGCTTGGCAGCGGGGGGTGATACAGATACGCAGTATTTT.

The CDR3 nucleotides are TGTGCCAGCAGCTCGATGACAGGGTTCCACGAGCAGTACTTC. Encoded protein: CASSSMTGFHEQYF. This chain connects TRBV11-2 to TRBJ2-7, with 7 bases lining up with TRBD1. Germline V gene data show CDR1 as SGHAT and CDR2 as FQNNGV. V gave up 4 bases and J gave up 5 bases; unmatched junction bases: 8. CDR3 size: 14 residues.

This chain joins TRBV19 and TRBJ2-7; D is perhaps TRBD1 (5 bases). This CDR3 comprises 16 residues. Trimming took 6 bases from V and 0 from J, leaving 18 bases between them. Germline lookup yields CDR1 LNHDA and CDR2 SQIVND (reference sequence). CDR3 DNA sequence: TGTGCCAGTAGCCTTAAGGGGATAGACGGCTCCTACGAGCAGTACTTC. Its translation is CASSLKGIDGSYEQYF.

This clone was detected once. The chain carries TRBV28 and TRBJ1-4; D possibly corresponds to TRBD1 (6 bases). Germline V gene data show CDR1 as MDHEN and CDR2 as SYDVKM. Trimming stripped 1 base from V and 6 bases from J, with 21 bases between. The CDR3 covers 18 residues. The DNA of the CDR3 is TGTGCCAGCAGTTTATTTCGGGGAAAGGAGTCAGGGGATGAAAAACTGTTTTTT. This sequence encodes CASSLFRGKESGDEKLFF.

This clone was detected once. The gene calls are TRBV30 and TRBJ2-3; unclear D gene. Trimming shortened V by 4 bases and J by 1 base, and 6 bases separated the two germline ends. This CDR3 spans 12 amino acids. Germline V gene lookup returns CDR1 GTSNPN and CDR2 SVGIG (reference sequence). As DNA, the CDR3 is TGTGCCTGGACTAGACGCACAGATACGCAGTATTTT. This sequence encodes CAWTRRTDTQYF.